A selection of T cell receptor beta chains follows, all from one sample in a study of T cell responses to AZD1222 COVID-19 vaccine. Measured with immunoSEQ multiplex PCR; TCRdb has only the in-frame clones, and not every one. Among roughly 180,000 clones listed, around 90% were seen once. Source: peripheral blood, taken 28 days after the second AZD1222 dose. The receptors stem from an adult who received the AZD1222 COVID-19 vaccine. Each CDR3 is given with its conserved first and last residue. A D gene is named only where the DNA matches it firmly. Clone size appears in some rows only: once, few, many, or a class for an expanded clone.

D	V	size	J	DNA	CDR3
TRBD1	TRBV28	.	TRBJ2-7	TGTGCCAGCAGTTTAATTTCTGGGACAGCGAAATACGAGCAGTACTTC	CASSLISGTAKYEQYF
.	TRBV10-3	.	TRBJ1-2	TGTGCCATCAGTGAGGGGGGGGCGTTTGGCTACACCTTC	CAISEGGAFGYTF
TRBD2	TRBV2	.	TRBJ2-7	TGTGCCGGACAGGGGGAGACTAGCGGGAGATCGCTCGAGCAGTACTTC	CAGQGETSGRSLEQYF
.	TRBV21-1	.	TRBJ2-7	TGTGCCAGCAGCAAAGATCTCACGGACTCCTACGAGCAGTACTTC	CASSKDLTDSYEQYF
.	TRBV5-6	.	TRBJ1-4	TGTGCCAGCAGCTTGCGGATGCCCGGGCTTAATGAAAAACTGTTTTTT	CASSLRMPGLNEKLFF
.	TRBV11-1	.	TRBJ1-5	TGTGCCAGCAGCGAAGGGACCGACTCTCATCAGCCCCAGCATTTT	CASSEGTDSHQPQHF
TRBD1	TRBV5-1	once	TRBJ2-2	TGCGCCAGCAGCTTGGGGACAGGGTGGTGGACCGGGGAGCTGTTTTTT	CASSLGTGWWTGELFF
.	TRBV24-1	.	TRBJ2-3	TGTGCCACCAGTCTGAGCACAGATACGCAGTATTTT	CATSLSTDTQYF
.	TRBV6-5	.	TRBJ2-3	TGTGCCAGCAGCCGACAAGGTACGCAGTATTTT	CASSRQGTQYF
TRBD1	TRBV4-1	.	TRBJ2-7	TGCGCCAGCAGCCGAACCCCGGGACAGGGGTCCGAGCAGTACTTC	CASSRTPGQGSEQYF
TRBD1	TRBV10-3	.	TRBJ2-1	TGTGCCATCAGGGGATTACGACAGGGAAGGGATGAGCAGTTCTTC	CAIRGLRQGRDEQFF
.	TRBV3-1/TRBV3-2	.	TRBJ1-3	TGTGCCAGCGGGATGGGGACCGGGGGAAACACCATATATTTT	CASGMGTGGNTIYF
TRBD1	TRBV9	.	TRBJ1-3	TGTGCCAGCACCAACAGGGGGGAGCCTGGAAACACCATATATTTT	CASTNRGEPGNTIYF
.	TRBV19	.	TRBJ2-3	TGTGCCAGTAGTAACCTGCGGCTTAGCACAGATACGCAGTATTTT	CASSNLRLSTDTQYF
.	TRBV3-1/TRBV3-2	once	TRBJ1-3	TGTGCCAGCAGCCAAGAGGGGGGGGCGTACTATGGAAACACCATATATTTT	CASSQEGGAYYGNTIYF
.	TRBV7-8	.	TRBJ1-2	TGTGCCAGCAGCTTAGCTGGTCCTGGAAATTCGGTTGGCTACACCTTC	CASSLAGPGNSVGYTF
.	TRBV7-2	.	TRBJ2-2	TGTGCCAGCAGCCCCCAAACGAACACCGGGGAGCTGTTTTTT	CASSPQTNTGELFF
.	TRBV27	once	TRBJ1-1	TGTGCCAGCAGTTTGGGTAGGGTAAGCGAAGCTTTCTTT	CASSLGRVSEAFF
.	TRBV5-4	.	TRBJ1-4	TGTGCCAGCAGCTTGGAACTGGCCGGAAATGAAAAACTGTTTTTT	CASSLELAGNEKLFF
.	TRBV19	.	TRBJ2-1	TGTGCCAGTAGCGGCAGCTCCTACAATGAGCAGTTCTTC	CASSGSSYNEQFF
.	TRBV7-3	.	TRBJ1-1	TGTGCCAGCAGCCCGCCAGGGATTGAAGCTTTCTTT	CASSPPGIEAFF
TRBD1	TRBV7-8	.	TRBJ1-1	TGTGCCAGCAGCTCCCACAGGGGAGGGGAAGCTTTCTTT	CASSSHRGGEAFF